A selection of T cell receptor beta chains follows, all from one sample in a study of spatial heterogeneity in lung cancer. TCRdb re-analysed the 5' RACE reads in MiXCR, keeping a single row per CDR3 protein. The repertoire holds about 10,000 distinct CDR3 sequences, with 10% to 15% as singletons. The sequences come from lung tumor tissue, collected at surgery. The receptors were sampled from a female donor with early-stage non-small cell lung cancer. Each CDR3 is given with its conserved first and last residue. The order of the fields is clone size, V gene, D gene, J gene, CDR3 protein, CDR3 DNA. A D gene is named only where the DNA matches it firmly. Part of the rows lack a size; the others show once, few, many or a class for expanded clones.

abundance: many
v_gene: TRBV7-6
d_gene: .
j_gene: TRBJ1-5
CDR3aa: CASSSEPYQPQHF
CDR3nt: TGTGCCAGCAGCTCGGAGCCTTATCAGCCCCAGCATTTT

abundance: few
v_gene: TRBV4-3
d_gene: TRBD2
j_gene: TRBJ2-4
CDR3aa: CASSHRLTSLAKNIQYF
CDR3nt: TGCGCCAGCAGCCACCGCCTGACTAGCCTAGCCAAAAACATTCAGTACTTC

abundance: many
v_gene: TRBV7-8
d_gene: TRBD2
j_gene: TRBJ2-5
CDR3aa: CASSWGLAGTQETQYF
CDR3nt: TGTGCCAGCAGCTGGGGACTAGCGGGGACCCAAGAGACCCAGTACTTC

abundance: few
v_gene: TRBV4-2
d_gene: .
j_gene: TRBJ2-5
CDR3aa: CASSQGRAEIETQYF
CDR3nt: TGTGCCAGCAGCCAAGGAAGGGCGGAGATAGAGACCCAGTACTTC

abundance: many
v_gene: TRBV10-3
d_gene: TRBD2
j_gene: TRBJ2-3
CDR3aa: CATGTSGGHTDTQYF
CDR3nt: TGTGCCACCGGGACTAGCGGGGGCCACACAGATACGCAGTATTTT

abundance: few
v_gene: TRBV6-1
d_gene: .
j_gene: TRBJ1-3
CDR3aa: CASSERTARGNTIYF
CDR3nt: TGTGCCAGCAGTGAGAGGACAGCGCGTGGAAACACCATATATTTT

abundance: few
v_gene: TRBV10-3
d_gene: TRBD1
j_gene: TRBJ2-7
CDR3aa: CAISGGTGGYEQYF
CDR3nt: TGTGCCATCAGTGGGGGGACAGGGGGCTACGAGCAGTACTTC

abundance: medium-sized
v_gene: TRBV5-1
d_gene: TRBD1
j_gene: TRBJ2-7
CDR3aa: CASSATGQGAEQYF
CDR3nt: TGCGCCAGCAGCGCTACGGGACAGGGAGCTGAGCAGTACTTC

abundance: many
v_gene: TRBV5-1
d_gene: TRBD2
j_gene: TRBJ2-7
CDR3aa: CASSPGLAGANEQYF
CDR3nt: TGCGCCAGCAGCCCGGGACTAGCGGGGGCAAACGAGCAGTACTTC

abundance: medium-sized
v_gene: TRBV12-3/TRBV12-4
d_gene: .
j_gene: TRBJ1-1
CDR3aa: CASSLAPGMDTEAFF
CDR3nt: TGTGCCAGCAGTTTAGCGCCAGGGATGGACACTGAAGCTTTCTTT

abundance: many
v_gene: TRBV15
d_gene: .
j_gene: TRBJ2-3
CDR3aa: CATSREDTSTDTQYF
CDR3nt: TGTGCCACCAGCAGAGAGGATACTAGCACAGATACGCAGTATTTT

abundance: medium-sized
v_gene: TRBV7-6
d_gene: .
j_gene: TRBJ2-3
CDR3aa: CASSSSPHPTDTQYF
CDR3nt: TGTGCCAGCAGCTCCTCTCCTCACCCTACAGATACGCAGTATTTT

abundance: many
v_gene: TRBV24-1
d_gene: .
j_gene: TRBJ2-1
CDR3aa: CATSDLGRAQQGNEQFF
CDR3nt: TGTGCCACCAGTGATTTAGGGAGGGCCCAACAGGGCAATGAGCAGTTCTTC

abundance: many
v_gene: TRBV2
d_gene: TRBD2
j_gene: TRBJ2-1
CDR3aa: CASRSLAVPYNEQFF
CDR3nt: TGTGCCAGCAGGTCGCTAGCGGTCCCCTACAATGAGCAGTTCTTC

abundance: many
v_gene: TRBV12-3/TRBV12-4
d_gene: .
j_gene: TRBJ1-5
CDR3aa: CASSSGAGRGYQPQHF
CDR3nt: TGTGCCAGCAGTTCAGGGGCAGGGCGGGGATATCAGCCCCAGCATTTT

abundance: .
v_gene: TRBV12-3/TRBV12-4
d_gene: .
j_gene: TRBJ2-7
CDR3aa: CTSSPQGLYEQYF
CDR3nt: TGTACCAGCAGTCCACAGGGTCTCTACGAGCAGTACTTC

abundance: many
v_gene: TRBV27
d_gene: TRBD2
j_gene: TRBJ2-4
CDR3aa: CASSLLSSGSGNIQYF
CDR3nt: TGTGCCAGCAGTTTATTGTCCAGCGGGAGTGGGAACATTCAGTACTTC

abundance: .
v_gene: TRBV29-1
d_gene: .
j_gene: TRBJ2-1
CDR3aa: CSVASPSSYNEQFF
CDR3nt: TGCAGCGTTGCTAGTCCGTCGTCCTACAATGAGCAGTTCTTC

abundance: few
v_gene: TRBV6-1
d_gene: .
j_gene: TRBJ1-1
CDR3aa: CASSEARGYTEAFF
CDR3nt: TGTGCCAGCAGTGAAGCGCGGGGATACACTGAAGCTTTCTTT

abundance: many
v_gene: TRBV12-3/TRBV12-4
d_gene: TRBD1
j_gene: TRBJ1-4
CDR3aa: CASSIGQGATNEKLFF
CDR3nt: TGTGCCAGCAGTATCGGACAGGGGGCAACTAATGAAAAACTGTTTTTT

abundance: few
v_gene: TRBV29-1
d_gene: TRBD2
j_gene: TRBJ2-5
CDR3aa: CSVDGQRGPESEETQYF
CDR3nt: TGCAGCGTTGACGGTCAGCGGGGGCCCGAGTCTGAGGAGACCCAGTACTTC

abundance: many
v_gene: TRBV29-1
d_gene: TRBD1
j_gene: TRBJ2-3
CDR3aa: CSGGTGGTDTQYF
CDR3nt: TGCAGCGGGGGGACAGGGGGCACAGATACGCAGTATTTT

abundance: many
v_gene: TRBV6-1
d_gene: .
j_gene: TRBJ2-7
CDR3aa: CASSEEILAYEQYF
CDR3nt: TGTGCCAGCAGTGAAGAAATCTTGGCCTACGAGCAGTACTTC

abundance: many
v_gene: TRBV5-1
d_gene: .
j_gene: TRBJ1-2
CDR3aa: CASSLAREGYTF
CDR3nt: TGCGCCAGCAGCTTGGCCAGGGAAGGCTACACCTTC

abundance: few
v_gene: TRBV28
d_gene: .
j_gene: TRBJ2-5
CDR3aa: CASSSAGAAVRTQYF
CDR3nt: TGTGCCAGCAGTTCCGCAGGGGCCGCAGTAAGGACCCAGTACTTC

abundance: many
v_gene: TRBV7-9
d_gene: .
j_gene: TRBJ2-3
CDR3aa: CASRGAGDTQYF
CDR3nt: TGTGCCAGCAGAGGGGCTGGAGATACGCAGTATTTT

abundance: medium-sized
v_gene: TRBV20-1
d_gene: .
j_gene: TRBJ1-1
CDR3aa: CSAKRRTEAFF
CDR3nt: TGCAGTGCCAAGAGAAGGACTGAAGCTTTCTTT

abundance: many
v_gene: TRBV20-1
d_gene: .
j_gene: TRBJ2-4
CDR3aa: CSAQFEARDIQYF
CDR3nt: TGCAGTGCCCAATTTGAGGCCCGCGACATTCAGTACTTC

abundance: many
v_gene: TRBV7-2
d_gene: TRBD2
j_gene: TRBJ2-7
CDR3aa: CASSQGLAGAYEQYF
CDR3nt: TGTGCCAGCAGCCAGGGACTAGCGGGGGCCTACGAGCAGTACTTC

abundance: .
v_gene: TRBV29-1
d_gene: .
j_gene: TRBJ1-2
CDR3aa: CSVETNYGYTF
CDR3nt: TGCAGCGTTGAAACTAACTATGGCTACACCTTC

abundance: many
v_gene: TRBV28
d_gene: .
j_gene: TRBJ2-2
CDR3aa: CASRASAGGELFF
CDR3nt: TGTGCCAGCAGGGCTAGCGCGGGCGGGGAGCTGTTTTTT

abundance: medium-sized
v_gene: TRBV7-9
d_gene: TRBD2
j_gene: TRBJ2-1
CDR3aa: CASSASGTSHYNEQFF
CDR3nt: TGTGCCAGCAGCGCCTCCGGGACTAGCCATTACAATGAGCAGTTCTTC

abundance: many
v_gene: TRBV19
d_gene: TRBD2
j_gene: TRBJ2-5
CDR3aa: CASRVSGSETQYF
CDR3nt: TGTGCCAGTAGGGTCAGCGGGAGTGAGACCCAGTACTTC

abundance: .
v_gene: TRBV23-1
d_gene: .
j_gene: TRBJ1-1
CDR3aa: CASSQANLNTEAFF
CDR3nt: TGCGCCAGCAGTCAGGCGAACTTGAACACTGAAGCTTTCTTT

abundance: medium-sized
v_gene: TRBV11-2
d_gene: .
j_gene: TRBJ2-1
CDR3aa: CASRSLTSRRSEQFF
CDR3nt: TGTGCCAGCAGAAGCTTAACCAGTCGACGAAGTGAGCAGTTCTTC

abundance: many
v_gene: TRBV4-2
d_gene: .
j_gene: TRBJ2-7
CDR3aa: CASSQDWDGYYEQYF
CDR3nt: TGTGCCAGCAGCCAAGATTGGGACGGCTACTACGAGCAGTACTTC

abundance: few
v_gene: TRBV4-3
d_gene: .
j_gene: TRBJ1-1
CDR3aa: CASSFEDQKNTEAFF
CDR3nt: TGCGCCAGCAGCTTCGAGGACCAAAAGAACACTGAAGCTTTCTTT

abundance: many
v_gene: TRBV7-9
d_gene: TRBD1
j_gene: TRBJ1-1
CDR3aa: CASSFRGQGNTEAFF
CDR3nt: TGTGCCAGCAGCTTCCGGGGACAGGGCAACACTGAAGCTTTCTTT

abundance: medium-sized
v_gene: TRBV5-1
d_gene: .
j_gene: TRBJ2-5
CDR3aa: CASSPAAGGTGETQYF
CDR3nt: TGCGCCAGCAGCCCGGCGGCGGGAGGGACAGGAGAGACCCAGTACTTC

abundance: many
v_gene: TRBV6-6
d_gene: .
j_gene: TRBJ2-1
CDR3aa: CASRPPGDNEQFF
CDR3nt: TGTGCCAGCAGACCTCCGGGGGACAATGAGCAGTTCTTC